This T cell receptor beta chain appears in the sequencing data of a study of blood T cell repertoires in COVID-19. In the study overall: From the United States, Italy and Spain came samples of acute and convalescent COVID-19. Sources were T cells, B-cell-depleted T cells, or PBMCs; the material itself was cDNA or gDNA.

The CDR3 totals 13 residues. V lost 1 base, J lost 16 bases, and 6 bases stayed unmatched. The V gene's germline CDR1 is SNHLY and CDR2 FYNNEI. While infection was still active, Seattle patients were enrolled and then followed longitudinally. Measured with immunoSEQ multiplex PCR; TCRdb has only the in-frame clones, and not every one. This sample yields about 150,000 clones, of which about 80% are seen a single time; about 12% belongs to the top ten. This sequence originates from an older woman with COVID-19, enrolled during active disease. Sequenced: peripheral blood. J is TRBJ2-1 and V is TRBV2, with 11 positions matching TRBD2. The DNA for the CDR3 is TGTGCCAGCAGTGAAGATTCAGGGACTAGCGGTTTCTTC. It yields the protein CASSEDSGTSGFF. Supplemented by reference TRBV2 and TRBJ2-1, the full variable domain reads EPEVTQTPSHQVTQMGQEVILRCVPISNHLYFYWYRQILGQKVEFLVSFYNNEISEKSEIFDDQFSVERPDGSNFTLKIRSTKLEDSAMYFCASSEDSGTSGFFGPGTRLTVL.